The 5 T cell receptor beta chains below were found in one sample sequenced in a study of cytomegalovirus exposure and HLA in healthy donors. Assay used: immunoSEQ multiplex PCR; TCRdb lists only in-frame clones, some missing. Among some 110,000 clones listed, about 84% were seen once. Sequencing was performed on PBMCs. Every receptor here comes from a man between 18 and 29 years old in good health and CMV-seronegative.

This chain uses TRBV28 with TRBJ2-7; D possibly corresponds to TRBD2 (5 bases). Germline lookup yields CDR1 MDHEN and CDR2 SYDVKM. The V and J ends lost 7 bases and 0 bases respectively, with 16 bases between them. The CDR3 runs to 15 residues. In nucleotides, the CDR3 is TGTGCCAGCACCCACCCCCGCGGGTACTCCTACGAGCAGTACTTC. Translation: CASTHPRGYSYEQYF.

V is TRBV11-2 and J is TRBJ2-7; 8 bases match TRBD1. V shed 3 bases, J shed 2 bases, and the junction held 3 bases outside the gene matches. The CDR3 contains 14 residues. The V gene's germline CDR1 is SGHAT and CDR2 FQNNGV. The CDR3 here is CASSFQGATYEQYF. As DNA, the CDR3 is TGTGCCAGCAGCTTCCAGGGGGCCACCTACGAGCAGTACTTC.

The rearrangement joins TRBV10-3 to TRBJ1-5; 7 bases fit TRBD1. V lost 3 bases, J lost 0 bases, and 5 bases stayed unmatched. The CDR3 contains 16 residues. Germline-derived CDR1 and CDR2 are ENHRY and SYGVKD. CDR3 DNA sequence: TGTGCCATCAGTGAAGACAGGGCGAATAGCAATCAGCCCCAGCATTTT. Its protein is CAISEDRANSNQPQHF.

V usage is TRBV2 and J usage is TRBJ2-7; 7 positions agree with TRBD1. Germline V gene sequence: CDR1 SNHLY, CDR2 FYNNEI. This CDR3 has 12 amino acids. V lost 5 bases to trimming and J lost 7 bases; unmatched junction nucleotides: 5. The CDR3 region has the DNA TGTGCCAGCAGTCTACAGGGGTGGGAGCAGTACTTC. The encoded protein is CASSLQGWEQYF.

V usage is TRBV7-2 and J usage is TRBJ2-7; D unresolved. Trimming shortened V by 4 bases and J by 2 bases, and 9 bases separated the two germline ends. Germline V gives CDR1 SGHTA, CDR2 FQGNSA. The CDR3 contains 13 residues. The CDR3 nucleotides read TGTGCCAGCAGCTCAGCCCTTACCTACGAGCAGTACTTC. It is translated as CASSSALTYEQYF.